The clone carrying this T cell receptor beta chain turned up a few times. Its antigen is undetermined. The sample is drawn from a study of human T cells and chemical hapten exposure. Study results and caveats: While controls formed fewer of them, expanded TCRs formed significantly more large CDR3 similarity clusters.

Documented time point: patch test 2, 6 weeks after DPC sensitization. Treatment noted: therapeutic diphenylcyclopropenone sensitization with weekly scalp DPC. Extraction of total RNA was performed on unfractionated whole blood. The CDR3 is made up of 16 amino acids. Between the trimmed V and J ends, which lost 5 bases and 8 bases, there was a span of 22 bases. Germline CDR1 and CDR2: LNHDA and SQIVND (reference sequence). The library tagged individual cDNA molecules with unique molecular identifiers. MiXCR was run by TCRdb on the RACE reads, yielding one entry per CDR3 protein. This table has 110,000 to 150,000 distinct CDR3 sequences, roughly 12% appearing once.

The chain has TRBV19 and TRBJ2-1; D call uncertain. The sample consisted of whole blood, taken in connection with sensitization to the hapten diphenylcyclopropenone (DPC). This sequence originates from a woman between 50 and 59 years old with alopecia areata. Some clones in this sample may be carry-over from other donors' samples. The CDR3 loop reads CASSPRKSHPADEQFF. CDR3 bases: TGTGCCAGTAGTCCACGGAAGAGTCACCCAGCCGATGAGCAGTTCTTC.